This T cell receptor beta chain is from a study of regulatory T cells in long-lasting Graves disease. Study-wide background: Antithyroid drugs had been taken under 3 months by newly diagnosed Graves' patients.

The TCR beta library used iRepertoire HTBI primers with Arm-PCR amplification of CDR3. Each CDR3 protein gets one entry after TCRdb re-called the multiplex PCR reads with MiXCR. Of about 620,000 distinct CDR3 sequences in the sample, around 17% are singletons; the top ten hold under 20%. As for time point: newly diagnosed GD, antithyroid drugs for less than 3 months. Extracted RNA from PBMCs served as the source of the TCR library. V was clipped by 5 bases and J by 1 base; unmatched bases: 14. This CDR3 comprises 21 residues. In germline, CDR1 is SGHNT, CDR2 YENEEA. The data were also submitted as part of a second study, on T cells in Graves' hyperthyroidism and ophthalmopathy. That report adds: The TCR CDR3 first-round RT-PCR relied on the HTBI primer set.

The sequencing here drew on peripheral blood mononuclear cells (PBMCs), taken at new diagnosis, from a patient treated with antithyroid drugs. The chain is built from TRBV11-3 and TRBJ2-1; 16 bases line up with TRBD2. This clonotype was obtained from a woman younger than 45 with Graves disease. The CDR3 loop is CASSQSRPGTSGRGSYNEQFF. The CDR3 coding sequence is TGTGCCAGCAGCCAATCCCGACCAGGGACTAGCGGGAGGGGGTCCTACAATGAGCAGTTCTTC.